A single sample is the source of the 26 T cell receptor beta chains below, sequenced in a study of blood T cell repertoires in COVID-19. TCRdb keeps only in-frame clones here, not all; method: immunoSEQ multiplex PCR. The sample shows 200,000 to 250,000 clones, 70% to 90% of them seen only once. The sequencing input was PBMCs or T cells enriched from blood (not recorded which). All receptors come from a young man who had recovered from COVID-19.

The chain links TRBV30 to TRBJ1-1, with D unresolved. Trimming cost V 4 bases and J 0 bases, with 9 bases left between them. Looked up from germline, CDR1 is GTSNPN and CDR2 is SVGIG (reference sequence). CDR3 length equals 13 residues. In nucleotides, the CDR3 is TGTGCCTGGACCCGAGGGATGAACACTGAAGCTTTCTTT. Protein: CAWTRGMNTEAFF.

This rearrangement joins TRBV28 to TRBJ2-7; possibly TRBD1 for D (6 bases). The CDR3 covers 14 residues. V was pared by 3 bases and J by 2 bases, with 11 bases between. CDR1 MDHEN and CDR2 SYDVKM come from the germline V gene. CDR3 DNA: TGTGCCAGCAGTTTTACCAGGGGCGCCTACGAGCAGTACTTC. Translating it yields CASSFTRGAYEQYF.

The J gene is TRBJ2-2, the V gene TRBV4-3; 8 positions agree with TRBD1. The CDR3 length is 17 residues. The V segment lost 0 bases and the J segment 0 bases; nucleotides outside the gene matches: 3. Per germline, CDR1 LGHNA and CDR2 YSLEER. This CDR3 is CASSQDGQGSNTGELFF. The CDR3 bases are TGCGCCAGCAGCCAAGATGGACAGGGCTCGAACACCGGGGAGCTGTTTTTT.

CDR3 amino acids: CASSSGTATEAFF. CDR3 sequence (DNA): TGTGCCAGTAGTTCCGGGACAGCCACTGAAGCTTTCTTT. V is TRBV19 and J is TRBJ1-1, with 7 bases identical to TRBD1. This CDR3 contains 13 residues. CDR1 is LNHDA, CDR2 SQIVND, per germline (reference sequence). Unmatched junction bases numbered 4, after V lost 5 bases and J lost 4 bases.

The chain is built from TRBV6-5 and TRBJ2-1, with D unclear. V shed 6 bases and J shed 4 bases, with 10 bases lying between them. This CDR3 comprises 13 residues. Germline V lookup: CDR1 MNHEY, CDR2 SVGAGI. CDR3 sequence: CASRPSPYNEQFF. CDR3 coding DNA: TGTGCCAGCAGACCGAGTCCTTACAATGAGCAGTTCTTC.

The rearrangement uses TRBV7-8 and TRBJ1-5, with D possibly matching TRBD1 (6 bases). Germline V gene sequence: CDR1 SGHVS, CDR2 FQNEAQ. V was trimmed by 6 bases and J by 5 bases, leaving 17 bases between them. The CDR3 loop spans 15 amino acids. This CDR3 reads CASRGNRDLDQPQHF. CDR3 DNA: TGTGCCAGCAGGGGGAACAGGGATTTGGATCAGCCCCAGCATTTT.

V gene TRBV6-4 combines with J gene TRBJ2-2, with 9 bases aligning to TRBD1. Germline V gives CDR1 MRHNA, CDR2 SNTAGT. This CDR3 is 15 amino acids long. Trimming took 4 bases from V and 5 from J; bases not matched to a gene: 5. This CDR3 is CASSVYRGQTGELFF. The CDR3 nucleotides read TGTGCCAGCAGTGTCTACAGGGGGCAGACCGGGGAGCTGTTTTTT.

This clone was counted a single time. The V and J genes are TRBV27 and TRBJ1-1; D is possibly TRBD1 (6 bases). The length of the CDR3 is 12 residues. Germline CDR1 is MNHEY and CDR2 is SMNVEV (reference sequence). V was shortened by 3 bases and J by 10 bases, with 12 bases between the two germline ends. CDR3 coding DNA: TGTGCCAGCAGTTTTCTGCGGGGGCGAGCTTTCTTT. Translation gives CASSFLRGRAFF.

The genes are TRBV12-3 or TRBV12-4 and TRBJ2-3, with D possibly being TRBD1 (7 bases). The CDR3 covers 13 residues. Between the trimmed V and J ends, which lost 4 bases and 7 bases, there was a span of 12 bases. The CDR3 nucleotides read TGTGCCAGCAGTTCACCAGGGGGGCATACGCAGTATTTT. Protein sequence: CASSSPGGHTQYF.

The rearrangement joins TRBV18 to TRBJ1-1, with TRBD1 identical over 7 bases. The germline V gene encodes CDR1 KGHSH and CDR2 LQKENI. J gave up 2 bases and V 6 bases, and 9 bases lay outside the gene matches. The CDR3 is 15 amino acids. This chain's CDR3 is CASSPVTGRNTEAFF. The CDR3 coding sequence is TGTGCCAGCTCCCCCGTGACAGGGAGAAACACTGAAGCTTTCTTT.

This chain uses TRBV28 with TRBJ1-2; 11 bases agree with TRBD1. Germline trimming cut 2 bases from V and 7 bases from J; bases unmatched to any gene: 6. The germline V gene encodes CDR1 MDHEN and CDR2 SYDVKM. The CDR3 sequence is 15 residues long. The chain's CDR3 is CASSLAGQGAPGYTF. CDR3 nucleotides: TGTGCCAGCAGTTTAGCCGGACAGGGGGCGCCTGGCTACACCTTC.

This rearrangement joins TRBV28 to TRBJ1-3; weak D call: TRBD1 (5 bases). The CDR3 totals 17 residues. Germline-derived CDR1 and CDR2 are MDHEN and SYDVKM. Trimming shortened V by 8 bases and J by 3 bases, and 23 bases separated the two germline ends. The DNA of the CDR3 is TGTGCCAGCGGTTCCCCCCAGGGTCCCTCCGGTGGAAACACCATATATTTT. Translating it yields CASGSPQGPSGGNTIYF.

The chain joins TRBV9 to TRBJ1-2; 7 positions match TRBD1. The V and J ends lost 5 bases and 6 bases, in that order; junction bases with no gene match: 7. Germline V gene data show CDR1 as SGDLS and CDR2 as YYNGEE. This CDR3 comprises 13 residues. CDR3 sequence (DNA): TGTGCCAGCAGGGCCCAGGGGGGAAATGGCTACACCTTC. It is translated as CASRAQGGNGYTF.

This clone has only a few counts. The chain recombines TRBV3-1 (or the pseudogene TRBV3-2) with TRBJ2-7, with D perhaps TRBD2 (5 bases). Germline V CDR1 and CDR2: LGHDT, YNNKEL (reference sequence). CDR3 length: 14 amino acids. V lost 1 base to trimming and J lost 6 bases, with 13 bases between them. CDR3 protein: CASSQGEKLVEQYF. The CDR3 bases are TGTGCCAGCAGCCAAGGGGAGAAGCTCGTCGAGCAGTACTTC.

The genes are TRBV6-6 and TRBJ2-2, with 16 bases lining up with TRBD2. The CDR3 has 18 residues. Germline V gives CDR1 MNHNY, CDR2 SVGAGI (reference sequence). V shed 5 bases, J shed 5 bases, and the junction held 8 bases outside the gene matches. The CDR3 protein is CASSPGTSGGAMTGELFF. The DNA for the CDR3 is TGTGCCAGCAGTCCCGGGACTAGCGGGGGGGCGATGACCGGGGAGCTGTTTTTT.

The chain carries TRBV21-1 and TRBJ2-7; the table gives TRBD2 as D, unverified against the DNA. TRBV21-1 is a listed pseudogene. This CDR3 is 18 amino acids long. CDR3 DNA: TGTGCCAGCAGCAATCAGGAGGGCCTTTGGTTCCAAGGCTACGAGCAGTACTTC. Protein sequence: CASSNQEGLWFQGYEQYF.

This clone appeared once. The rearrangement uses TRBV27 and TRBJ2-7; perhaps TRBD1 as D (5 bases). CDR1 is MNHEY, CDR2 SMNVEV, per germline (reference sequence). Trimming took 10 bases from V and 2 from J, leaving 18 bases between them. The CDR3 contains 14 residues. DNA for the CDR3: TGTGCCACCTCAGGGAAACATACAACCTACGAGCAGTACTTC. Translating it yields CATSGKHTTYEQYF.

This chain joins TRBV11-2 and TRBJ2-7, with D possibly matching TRBD2 (5 bases). Germline assignment: CDR1 SGHAT and CDR2 FQNNGV. The CDR3 is 16 residues long. Deletions cut 5 bases from V and 4 bases from J, with 21 bases between. The CDR3 DNA reads as TGTGCCAGCAGCGGACTTTTACTAGTAGACTTATACGAGCAGTACTTC. Translation gives CASSGLLLVDLYEQYF.

V and J are TRBV6-1 and TRBJ2-3; D is perhaps TRBD1 (5 bases). Trimming cost V 2 bases and J 3 bases, with 9 bases left between them. The V gene's germline CDR1 is MNHNS and CDR2 SASEGT. This CDR3 is 14 amino acids long. The CDR3 sequence: CASSERGLTDTQYF. The CDR3 DNA follows: TGTGCCAGCAGTGAAAGGGGCTTGACAGATACGCAGTATTTT.

The J gene is TRBJ2-3, the V gene TRBV5-1; maybe TRBD1 (5 bases). The germline CDR1 and CDR2 sequences are SGHRS and YFSETQ. The CDR3 consists of 14 residues. The V end lost 2 bases, the J end lost 6 bases, and 13 bases lay between the germline ends. CDR3 sequence: CASSFGRTSDTQYF. CDR3 DNA: TGCGCCAGCAGCTTCGGACGGACAAGCGATACGCAGTATTTT.

V and J are TRBV4-1 and TRBJ1-4; unclear D gene. The ends were cut back, 6 bases at V and 2 bases at J, with 10 bases in the middle. CDR1 is MGHRA, CDR2 YSYEKL, per germline. The CDR3 sequence is 14 residues long. The CDR3 reads CASRPGYTNEKLFF. The CDR3 DNA reads TGCGCCAGCAGGCCAGGATACACTAATGAAAAACTGTTTTTT.

J is TRBJ2-2 and V is TRBV11-2, with D possibly TRBD1 on 6 matching bases. V shed 1 base and J shed 3 bases, with 21 bases lying between them. The CDR3 sequence is 19 residues long. Germline lookup yields CDR1 SGHAT and CDR2 FQNNGV. CDR3 amino acids: CASSLGTQGFIVDTGELFF. The CDR3 DNA follows: TGTGCCAGCAGCTTAGGGACACAGGGATTCATCGTTGACACCGGGGAGCTGTTTTTT.

The count of this clone is one. This sequence joins TRBV14 and TRBJ1-3; TRBD1 might be the D (6 bases). Germline CDR1 reads SGHDN; CDR2 reads FVKESK. CDR3 length: 17 residues. Deletions cut 4 bases from V and 0 bases from J, with 16 bases between. This chain's CDR3 is CASSPLGRGPSGNTIYF. CDR3 in DNA: TGTGCCAGCAGCCCACTGGGGCGGGGGCCCTCTGGAAACACCATATATTTT.

V is TRBV7-2 and J is TRBJ1-4; no definite D call. With 3 bases removed from V and 0 bases from J, the gap between germline ends came to 14 bases. This CDR3 has 17 amino acids. Germline V gene lookup returns CDR1 SGHTA and CDR2 FQGNSA. DNA for the CDR3: TGTGCCAGCAGCTTCTTCACAGCAGATCCAACTAATGAAAAACTGTTTTTT. This sequence encodes CASSFFTADPTNEKLFF.

V is TRBV11-1 and J is TRBJ2-7; 9 nucleotides match TRBD2. V gave up 5 bases and J gave up 7 bases; unmatched junction bases: 9. Per germline, CDR1 SGHAT and CDR2 FQDESV (reference sequence). The CDR3 covers 14 residues. This CDR3 is CASSLLAGDREQYF. The CDR3 nucleotides are TGTGCCAGCAGCCTGTTAGCGGGAGATCGAGAGCAGTACTTC.

V gene TRBV2 combines with J gene TRBJ1-2; D gene uncertain. V was shortened by 6 bases and J by 9 bases, with 20 bases between the two germline ends. Per germline, CDR1 SNHLY and CDR2 FYNNEI. CDR3 length equals 14 residues. CDR3 amino acids: CASSLTVAPGSYTF. CDR3 DNA: TGTGCCAGCAGCCTCACCGTGGCCCCGGGGAGCTACACCTTC.